The text below deals with one T cell receptor (beta chain). This sample was taken from a study of blood T cell repertoires in COVID-19. Study information: The United States, Italy and Spain provided the acute and convalescent COVID-19 samples. T cells, B-cell-depleted T cells, or PBMCs supplied cDNA or gDNA.

The CDR3 covers 15 residues. J gave up 4 bases and V 6 bases, and 10 bases lay outside the gene matches. Germline V lookup: CDR1 MNHEY, CDR2 SVGAGI. This table comes from immunoSEQ multiplex PCR, and its TCRdb copy is limited to in-frame clones, with some not included. The sample has some 30,000 clones; more than 85% are singletons. The sequenced sample was peripheral blood. The chain joins TRBV6-5 to TRBJ2-5; 8 nucleotides line up with TRBD2. The TCR was taken from a woman older than 75 with active or convalescent COVID-19. The CDR3 sequence is CASSRGDGRGETQYF. The CDR3 region has the DNA TGTGCCAGCAGCCGGGGGGACGGGAGGGGAGAGACCCAGTACTTC.